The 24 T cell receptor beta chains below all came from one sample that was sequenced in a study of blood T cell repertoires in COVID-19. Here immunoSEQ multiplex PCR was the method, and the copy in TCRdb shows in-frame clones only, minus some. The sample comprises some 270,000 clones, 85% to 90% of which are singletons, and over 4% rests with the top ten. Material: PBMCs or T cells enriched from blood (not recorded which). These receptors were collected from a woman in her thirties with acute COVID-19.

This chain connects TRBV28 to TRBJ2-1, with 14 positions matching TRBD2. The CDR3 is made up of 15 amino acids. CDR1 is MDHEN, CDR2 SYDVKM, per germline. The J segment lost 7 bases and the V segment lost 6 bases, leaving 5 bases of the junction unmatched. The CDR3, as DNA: TGTGCCAGCAGCACAGGGACTAGCGGGAGAAATGAGCAGTTCTTC. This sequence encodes CASSTGTSGRNEQFF.

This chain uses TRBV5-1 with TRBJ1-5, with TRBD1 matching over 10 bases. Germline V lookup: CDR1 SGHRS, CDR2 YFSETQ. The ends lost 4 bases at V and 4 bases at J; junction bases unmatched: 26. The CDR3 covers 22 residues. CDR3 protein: CASSPPGQGRRGIRGGNQPQHF. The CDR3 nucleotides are TGCGCCAGCAGCCCACCGGGACAGGGGCGCCGCGGAATTCGGGGGGGAAATCAGCCCCAGCATTTT.

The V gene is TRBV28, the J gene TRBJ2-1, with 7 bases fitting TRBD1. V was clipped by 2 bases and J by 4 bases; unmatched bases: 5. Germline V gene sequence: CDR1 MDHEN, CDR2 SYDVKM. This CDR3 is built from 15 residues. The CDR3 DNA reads TGTGCCAGCAGTTTAGTGGGACAGATTTACAATGAGCAGTTCTTC. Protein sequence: CASSLVGQIYNEQFF. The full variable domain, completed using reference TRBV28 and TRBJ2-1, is DVKVTQSSRYLVKRTGEKVFLECVQDMDHENMFWYRQDPGLGLRLIYFSYDVKMKEKGDIPEGYSVSREKKERFSLILESASTNQTSMYLCASSLVGQIYNEQFFGPGTRLTVL.

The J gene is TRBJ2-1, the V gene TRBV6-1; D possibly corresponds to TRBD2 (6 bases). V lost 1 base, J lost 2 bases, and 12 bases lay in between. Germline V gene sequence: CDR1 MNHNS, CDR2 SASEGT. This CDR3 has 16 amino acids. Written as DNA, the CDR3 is TGTGCCAGCAGTGAAGGGGGGAGGAAGCCCTACAATGAGCAGTTCTTC. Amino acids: CASSEGGRKPYNEQFF.

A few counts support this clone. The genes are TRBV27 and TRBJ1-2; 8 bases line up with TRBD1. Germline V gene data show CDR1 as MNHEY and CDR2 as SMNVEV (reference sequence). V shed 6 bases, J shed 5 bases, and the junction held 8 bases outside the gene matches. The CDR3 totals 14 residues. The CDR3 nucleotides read TGTGCCAGCAGACCGACAGGGGCCTCATATGGCTACACCTTC. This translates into CASRPTGASYGYTF.

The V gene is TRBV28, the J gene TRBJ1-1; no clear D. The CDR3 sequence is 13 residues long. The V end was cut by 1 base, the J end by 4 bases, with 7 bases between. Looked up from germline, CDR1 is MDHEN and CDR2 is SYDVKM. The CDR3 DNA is TGTGCCAGCAGTTTATCGGGGTTCACTGAAGCTTTCTTT. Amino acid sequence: CASSLSGFTEAFF.

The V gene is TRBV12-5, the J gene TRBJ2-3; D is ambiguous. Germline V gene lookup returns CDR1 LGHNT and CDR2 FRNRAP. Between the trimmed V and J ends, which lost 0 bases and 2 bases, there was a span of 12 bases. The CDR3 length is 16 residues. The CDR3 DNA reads TGTGCTAGTGGTTTGGTACGAATCAGGAACACAGATACGCAGTATTTT. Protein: CASGLVRIRNTDTQYF.

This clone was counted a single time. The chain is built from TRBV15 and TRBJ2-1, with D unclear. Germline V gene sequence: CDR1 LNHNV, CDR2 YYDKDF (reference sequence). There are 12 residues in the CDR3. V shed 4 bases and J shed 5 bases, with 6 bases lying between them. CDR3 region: CATSMRNNEQFF. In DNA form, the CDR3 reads TGTGCCACCAGCATGCGGAACAATGAGCAGTTCTTC.

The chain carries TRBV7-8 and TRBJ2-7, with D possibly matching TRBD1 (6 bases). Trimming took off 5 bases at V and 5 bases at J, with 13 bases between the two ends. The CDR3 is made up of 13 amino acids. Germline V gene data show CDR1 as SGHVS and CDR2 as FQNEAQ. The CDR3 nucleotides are TGTGCCAGCAGCCCCGGGGCAGGGGACGAGCAGTACTTC. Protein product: CASSPGAGDEQYF.

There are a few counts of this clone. The CDR3: CASSYSGTSVNEQFF. CDR3 in DNA: TGTGCCAGCAGTTACTCGGGGACTAGCGTCAATGAGCAGTTCTTC. V gene TRBV6-5 combines with J gene TRBJ2-1; 10 positions match TRBD2. V lost 0 bases, J lost 6 bases, and 2 bases stayed unmatched. The CDR3 extends over 15 amino acids. The V gene's germline CDR1 is MNHEY and CDR2 SVGAGI.

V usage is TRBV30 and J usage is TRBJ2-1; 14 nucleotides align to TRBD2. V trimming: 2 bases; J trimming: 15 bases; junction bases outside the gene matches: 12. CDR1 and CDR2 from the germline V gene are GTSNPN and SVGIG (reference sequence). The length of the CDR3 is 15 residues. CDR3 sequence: CAWSPGLAGGLGRFF. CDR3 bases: TGTGCCTGGAGTCCAGGACTAGCGGGAGGCCTTGGGAGGTTCTTC.

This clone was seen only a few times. The CDR3 protein is CSVLGGTQISYNEQFF. The CDR3 nucleotides read TGCAGCGTTTTAGGGGGAACTCAAATCTCCTACAATGAGCAGTTCTTC. The rearrangement uses TRBV29-1 and TRBJ2-1, with a tentative D call TRBD1 (6 bases). Per germline, CDR1 SQVTM and CDR2 ANQGSEA. This CDR3 comprises 16 residues. V gave up 5 bases and J gave up 0 bases, with 17 bases separating them.

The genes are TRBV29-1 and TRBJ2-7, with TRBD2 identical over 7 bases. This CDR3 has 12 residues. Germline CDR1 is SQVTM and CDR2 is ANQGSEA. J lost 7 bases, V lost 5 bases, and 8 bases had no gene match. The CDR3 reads CSVSGGPVEQYF. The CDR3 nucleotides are TGCAGCGTTTCGGGGGGTCCTGTGGAGCAGTACTTC.

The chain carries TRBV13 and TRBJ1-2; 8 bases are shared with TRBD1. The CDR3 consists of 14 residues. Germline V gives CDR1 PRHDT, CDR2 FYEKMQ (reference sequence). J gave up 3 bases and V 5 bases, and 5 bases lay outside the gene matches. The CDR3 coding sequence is TGTGCCAGCAGCCCCGTGGGACAGGACTATGGCTACACCTTC. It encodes CASSPVGQDYGYTF.

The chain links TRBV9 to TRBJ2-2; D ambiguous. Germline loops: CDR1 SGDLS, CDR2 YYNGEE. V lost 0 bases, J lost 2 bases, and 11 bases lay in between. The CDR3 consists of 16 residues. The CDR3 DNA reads TGTGCCAGCAGCGTAGGCCACTCTATAAACACCGGGGAGCTGTTTTTT. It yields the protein CASSVGHSINTGELFF.

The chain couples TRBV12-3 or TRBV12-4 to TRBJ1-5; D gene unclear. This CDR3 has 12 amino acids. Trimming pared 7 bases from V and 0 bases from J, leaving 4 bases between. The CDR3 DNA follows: TGTGCCAGCACCCATAGCAATCAGCCCCAGCATTTT. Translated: CASTHSNQPQHF.

CDR3 loop: CASSTPWLSGANVLTF. The CDR3 DNA follows: TGTGCCAGCAGCACCCCCTGGCTCTCCGGGGCCAACGTCCTGACTTTC. The V gene is TRBV7-9, the J gene TRBJ2-6; D is undetermined. CDR1 SEHNR and CDR2 FQNEAQ come from the germline V gene (reference sequence). Trimming stripped 5 bases from V and 4 bases from J, with 15 bases between. The CDR3 is 16 amino acids.

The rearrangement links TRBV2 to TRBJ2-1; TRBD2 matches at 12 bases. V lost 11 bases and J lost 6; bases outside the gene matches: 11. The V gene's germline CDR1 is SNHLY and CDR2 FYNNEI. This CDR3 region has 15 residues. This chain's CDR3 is CARTSGEGGGNEQFF. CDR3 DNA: TGTGCCCGGACTAGCGGGGAGGGGGGAGGCAATGAGCAGTTCTTC. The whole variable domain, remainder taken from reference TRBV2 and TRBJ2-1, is EPEVTQTPSHQVTQMGQEVILRCVPISNHLYFYWYRQILGQKVEFLVSFYNNEISEKSEIFDDQFSVERPDGSNFTLKIRSTKLEDSAMYFCARTSGEGGGNEQFFGPGTRLTVL.

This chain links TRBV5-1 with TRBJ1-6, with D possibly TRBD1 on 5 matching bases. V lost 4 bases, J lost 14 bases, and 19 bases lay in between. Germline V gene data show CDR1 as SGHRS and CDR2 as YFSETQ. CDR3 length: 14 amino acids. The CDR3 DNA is TGCGCCAGCAGCATCGCGACAGCCAAGGCAGCCCTCCACTTT. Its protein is CASSIATAKAALHF.

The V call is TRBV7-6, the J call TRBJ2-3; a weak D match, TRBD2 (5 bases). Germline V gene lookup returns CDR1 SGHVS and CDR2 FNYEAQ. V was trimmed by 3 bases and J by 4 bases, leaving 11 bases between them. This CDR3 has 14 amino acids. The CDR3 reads CASSLGSRPDTQYF. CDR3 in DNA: TGTGCCAGCAGCTTGGGGAGTCGCCCAGATACGCAGTATTTT. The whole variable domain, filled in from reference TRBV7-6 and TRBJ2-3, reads GAGVSQSPRYKVTKRGQDVALRCDPISGHVSLYWYRQALGQGPEFLTYFNYEAQQDKSGLPNDRFSAERPEGSISTLTIQRTEQRDSAMYRCASSLGSRPDTQYFGPGTRLTVL.

The CDR3 spells CASSPPLGRAHNEQFF. In nucleotides, the CDR3 is TGTGCCAGCAGTCCCCCTCTCGGGAGGGCCCACAATGAGCAGTTCTTC. This chain joins TRBV28 and TRBJ2-1; TRBD2 aligns across 8 bases. This CDR3 has 16 residues. The germline gives CDR1 MDHEN, CDR2 SYDVKM. V was clipped by 5 bases and J by 5 bases; unmatched bases: 11.

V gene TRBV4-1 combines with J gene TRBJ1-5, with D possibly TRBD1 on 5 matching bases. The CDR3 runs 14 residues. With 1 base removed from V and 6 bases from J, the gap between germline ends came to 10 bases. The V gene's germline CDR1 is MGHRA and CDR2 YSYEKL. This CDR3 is CASSQVMGPQPQHF. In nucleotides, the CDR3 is TGCGCCAGCAGCCAAGTTATGGGGCCTCAGCCCCAGCATTTT.

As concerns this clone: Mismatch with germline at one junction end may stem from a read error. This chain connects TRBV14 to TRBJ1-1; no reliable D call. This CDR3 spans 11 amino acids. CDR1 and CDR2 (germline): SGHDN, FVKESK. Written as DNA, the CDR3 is TGTGCCAGCAGCCAAGAGTCCGGGATCCACTTT. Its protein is CASSQESGIHF.

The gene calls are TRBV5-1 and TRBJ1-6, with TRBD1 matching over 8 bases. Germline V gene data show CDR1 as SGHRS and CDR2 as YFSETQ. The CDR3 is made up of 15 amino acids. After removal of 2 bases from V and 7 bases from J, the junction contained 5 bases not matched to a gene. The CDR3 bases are TGCGCCAGCAGCTTAGGGGACAGGTGGAATTCACCCCTCCACTTT. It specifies CASSLGDRWNSPLHF.